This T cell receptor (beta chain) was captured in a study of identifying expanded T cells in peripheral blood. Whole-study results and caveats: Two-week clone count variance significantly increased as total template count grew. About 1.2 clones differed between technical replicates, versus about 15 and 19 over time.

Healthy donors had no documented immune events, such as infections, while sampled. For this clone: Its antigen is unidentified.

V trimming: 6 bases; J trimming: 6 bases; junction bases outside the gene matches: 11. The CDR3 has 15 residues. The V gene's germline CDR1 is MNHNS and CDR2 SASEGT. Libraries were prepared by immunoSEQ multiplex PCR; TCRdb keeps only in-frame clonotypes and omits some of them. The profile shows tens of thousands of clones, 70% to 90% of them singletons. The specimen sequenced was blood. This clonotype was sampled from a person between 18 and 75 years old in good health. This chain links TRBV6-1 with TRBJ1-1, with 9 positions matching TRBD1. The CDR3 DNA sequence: TGTGCCAGCAGCTCCCTGGTGGGACAGGGTGCTGAAGCTTTCTTT. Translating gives CASSSLVGQGAEAFF.